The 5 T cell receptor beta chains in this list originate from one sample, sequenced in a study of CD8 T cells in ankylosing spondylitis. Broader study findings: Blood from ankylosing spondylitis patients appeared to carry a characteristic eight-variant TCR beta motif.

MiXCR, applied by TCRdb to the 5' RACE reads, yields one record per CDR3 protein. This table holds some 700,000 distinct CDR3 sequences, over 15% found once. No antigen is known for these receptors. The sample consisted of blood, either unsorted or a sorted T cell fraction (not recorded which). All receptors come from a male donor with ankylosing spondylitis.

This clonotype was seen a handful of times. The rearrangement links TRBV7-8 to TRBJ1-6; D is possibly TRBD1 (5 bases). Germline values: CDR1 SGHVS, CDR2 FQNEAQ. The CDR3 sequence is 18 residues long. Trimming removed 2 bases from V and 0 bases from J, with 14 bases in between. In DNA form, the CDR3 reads TGTGCCAGCAGCTTATTCTTGGGGCCAAGCTCCTATAATTCACCCCTCCACTTT. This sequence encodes CASSLFLGPSSYNSPLHF.

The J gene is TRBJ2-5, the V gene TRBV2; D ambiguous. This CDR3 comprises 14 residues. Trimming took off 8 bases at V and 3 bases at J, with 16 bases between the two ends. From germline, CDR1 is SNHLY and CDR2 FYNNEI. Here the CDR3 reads CASCSSAHKETQYF. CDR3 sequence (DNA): TGTGCCAGCTGCTCAAGTGCCCACAAAGAGACCCAGTACTTC.

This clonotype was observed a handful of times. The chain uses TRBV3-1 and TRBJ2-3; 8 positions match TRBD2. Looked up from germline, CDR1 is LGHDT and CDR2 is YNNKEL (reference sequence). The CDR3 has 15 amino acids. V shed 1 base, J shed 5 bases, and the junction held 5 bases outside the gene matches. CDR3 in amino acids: CASSQAGGPGDTQYF. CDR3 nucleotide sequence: TGTGCCAGCAGCCAAGCGGGGGGGCCAGGAGATACGCAGTATTTT.

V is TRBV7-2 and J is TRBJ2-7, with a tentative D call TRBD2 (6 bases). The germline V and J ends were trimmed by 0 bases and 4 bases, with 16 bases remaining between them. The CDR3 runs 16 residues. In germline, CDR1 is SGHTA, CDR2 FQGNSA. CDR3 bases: TGTGCCAGCAGCTTAGCGGGGGGAAGCCCAGCTTACGAGCAGTACTTC. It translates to CASSLAGGSPAYEQYF.

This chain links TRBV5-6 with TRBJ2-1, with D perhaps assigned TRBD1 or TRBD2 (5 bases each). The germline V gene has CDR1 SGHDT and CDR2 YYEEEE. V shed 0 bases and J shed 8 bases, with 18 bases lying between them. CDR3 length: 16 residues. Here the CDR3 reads CASSLVRVRGRDEQFF. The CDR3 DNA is TGTGCCAGCAGCTTGGTCAGGGTTCGGGGCAGGGATGAGCAGTTCTTC.